Below are 20 T cell receptor beta chains sequenced from a single sample in a study of T cell repertoires in cytomegalovirus infection. What these receptors recognize is not known. From the reads, TCRdb called clonotypes with MiXCR, one entry per CDR3 protein. The sample consists of 100,000 to 150,000 distinct CDR3 sequences, over 30% of them appearing once. The source was CD8+ T cells from cultured PBMCs, collected from culture after CMV antigen stimulation. These receptors originate from a human donor in good health (CMV status not recorded). Some clones in this sample may be carry-over from other donors' samples.

CDR3 in amino acids: CASSQAASQGRNTEAFF. The CDR3 nucleotides are TGCGCCAGCAGCCAAGCCGCTTCACAGGGGAGGAACACTGAAGCTTTCTTT. J is TRBJ1-1 and V is TRBV4-1, with 7 nucleotides matching TRBD1. Germline V gene data show CDR1 as MGHRA and CDR2 as YSYEKL. J lost 1 base, V lost 1 base, and 9 bases had no gene match. CDR3 length equals 17 residues.

CDR3 sequence reads: CASSEFPNTEAFF. The DNA for the CDR3 is TGTGCCAGCAGTGAATTTCCGAACACTGAAGCTTTCTTT. The V gene is TRBV6-1, the J gene TRBJ1-1; no reliable D call. Trimming cost V 2 bases and J 1 base, with 5 bases left between them. The V gene's germline CDR1 is MNHNS and CDR2 SASEGT. This CDR3 is built from 13 residues.

The J gene is TRBJ2-7, the V gene TRBV7-9; the D gene is possibly TRBD1 (6 bases). This CDR3 is built from 15 residues. Germline assignment: CDR1 SEHNR and CDR2 FQNEAQ (reference sequence). Between the trimmed V and J ends, which lost 5 bases and 2 bases, there was a span of 16 bases. The CDR3 coding sequence is TGTGCCAGCAGCCGATCAGGGGACCCTACCTACGAGCAGTACTTC. It yields the protein CASSRSGDPTYEQYF.

CDR3 amino acids: CASSFRQGSPEQYF. For the CDR3, the DNA is TGTGCCAGCAGTTTTCGGCAGGGTTCCCCCGAGCAGTACTTC. The chain is built from TRBV27 and TRBJ2-7; possible D gene TRBD1, 5 bases. The CDR3 covers 14 residues. CDR1 and CDR2 from the germline V gene are MNHEY and SMNVEV (reference sequence). Trimming left V 3 bases short and J 6 bases short, with 15 bases between.

This clonotype was counted between two and nine times. The rearrangement links TRBV12-3 or TRBV12-4 to TRBJ1-2, with 9 positions matching TRBD1. CDR3 length: 17 residues. Losses at the gene ends were 2 bases for V and 7 bases for J; bases not matched to a gene: 14. The CDR3 sequence is CASSLNFIADRGSGYTF. As DNA, the CDR3 is TGTGCCAGCAGTTTAAATTTTATAGCGGACAGGGGTTCTGGCTACACCTTC.

This CDR3 reads CASSLVSSGWDNEQFF. The CDR3 bases are TGTGCCAGCAGCTTAGTCAGTAGTGGGTGGGATAATGAGCAGTTCTTC. This chain links TRBV11-2 with TRBJ2-1, with D unclear. CDR3 length: 16 residues. V shed 1 base and J shed 7 bases, with 17 bases lying between them. Looked up from germline, CDR1 is SGHAT and CDR2 is FQNNGV.

This clonotype was seen only a few times. The V gene is TRBV7-9, the J gene TRBJ2-1; D is perhaps TRBD1 (5 bases). V lost 1 base, J lost 6 bases, and 7 bases lay in between. The CDR3 runs to 13 residues. Germline V lookup: CDR1 SEHNR, CDR2 FQNEAQ (reference sequence). This CDR3 reads CASSLGGLNEQFF. The DNA of the CDR3 is TGTGCCAGCAGCTTAGGGGGCCTCAATGAGCAGTTCTTC.

This clonotype was seen more than once but under ten times. The rearrangement joins TRBV7-2 to TRBJ1-6; 7 bases match TRBD1. There are 15 residues in the CDR3. The trim removed 1 base at V and 5 bases at J, leaving 2 bases unmatched. CDR1 SGHTA and CDR2 FQGNSA come from the germline V gene. CDR3 nucleotide sequence: TGTGCCAGCAGCTTAGGGGACAGAGATAATTCACCCCTCCACTTT. Translating gives CASSLGDRDNSPLHF.

This clonotype was counted ten times or more. The chain joins TRBV7-2 to TRBJ2-7, with 7 bases lining up with TRBD1. With V trimmed by 3 bases and J by 5 bases, 10 bases remained unmatched. Germline CDR1 SGHTA, CDR2 FQGNSA. CDR3 length equals 15 residues. This CDR3 reads CASSFRQGLLDEQYF. As DNA, the CDR3 is TGTGCCAGCAGCTTCCGACAGGGCCTACTGGACGAGCAGTACTTC.

This chain links TRBV7-6 with TRBJ1-6; D unclear. V was cut by 1 base and J by 4 bases, with 5 bases left in between. The germline V gene has CDR1 SGHVS and CDR2 FNYEAQ. CDR3 length equals 14 residues. CDR3 loop: CASSLDPYNSPLHF. CDR3 coding DNA: TGTGCCAGCAGCTTAGACCCTTATAATTCACCCCTCCACTTT. The whole variable domain, filled in from reference TRBV7-6 and TRBJ1-6, reads GAGVSQSPRYKVTKRGQDVALRCDPISGHVSLYWYRQALGQGPEFLTYFNYEAQQDKSGLPNDRFSAERPEGSISTLTIQRTEQRDSAMYRCASSLDPYNSPLHFGNGTRLTVT.

V and J are TRBV12-3 or TRBV12-4 and TRBJ2-7, with 9 positions matching TRBD1. Unmatched junction bases numbered 4, after V lost 1 base and J lost 3 bases. CDR3 size: 15 residues. The chain's CDR3 is CASSLGGDRDYEQYF. For the CDR3, the DNA is TGTGCCAGCAGTTTAGGAGGGGACAGGGACTACGAGCAGTACTTC.

The gene calls are TRBV27 and TRBJ1-4; D perhaps matches TRBD1 (5 bases). V gave up 0 bases and J gave up 0 bases, with 5 bases separating them. There are 15 residues in the CDR3. Germline V gene lookup returns CDR1 MNHEY and CDR2 SMNVEV (reference sequence). The CDR3 sequence: CASSLSTATNEKLFF. The CDR3 region has the DNA TGTGCCAGCAGTTTATCGACAGCAACTAATGAAAAACTGTTTTTT.

In its sample, this clonotype was seen a few times. This chain connects TRBV18 to TRBJ2-1; 7 nucleotides line up with TRBD1. V lost 2 bases to trimming and J lost 10 bases; unmatched junction nucleotides: 23. The CDR3 has 19 residues. The germline V gene encodes CDR1 KGHSH and CDR2 LQKENI. The CDR3 sequence is CASSPSTGDTRRGLGEQFF. As DNA, the CDR3 is TGTGCCAGCTCACCATCTACAGGGGACACTCGCAGGGGTTTGGGAGAGCAGTTCTTC.

This clonotype was observed a few times. This sequence joins TRBV6-1 and TRBJ2-7, with 7 bases lining up with TRBD1. The junction had 5 bases not matched to a gene; V was cut back by 4 bases and J by 2 bases. CDR1 is MNHNS, CDR2 SASEGT, per germline. The CDR3 is 14 residues long. CDR3 DNA: TGTGCCAGCAGTGCTGGACAGGCCACCTACGAGCAGTACTTC. This sequence encodes CASSAGQATYEQYF.

The table lists this clonotype with a few counts. This chain links TRBV28 with TRBJ1-1, with D perhaps matching TRBD1 (5 bases). This CDR3 contains 14 residues. The germline V gene has CDR1 MDHEN and CDR2 SYDVKM. Trimming shortened V by 4 bases and J by 2 bases, and 11 bases separated the two germline ends. In DNA form, the CDR3 reads TGTGCCAGCAGTTGGGGCAGGGCCAACACTGAAGCTTTCTTT. Amino acid sequence: CASSWGRANTEAFF.

The CDR3 loop reads CASSIARRPSNEQYF. In nucleotides, the CDR3 is TGTGCCAGTAGTATAGCCAGGCGTCCTTCTAACGAGCAGTACTTC. This sequence joins TRBV19 and TRBJ2-7; the D is unclear. Germline CDR1 and CDR2: LNHDA and SQIVND (reference sequence). CDR3 length: 15 residues. Trimming cost V 1 base and J 5 bases, with 15 bases left between them.

The rearrangement uses TRBV2 and TRBJ2-3; 7 positions agree with TRBD1. Losses at the gene ends were 4 bases for V and 10 bases for J; bases not matched to a gene: 11. The CDR3 has 14 amino acids. Germline V lookup: CDR1 SNHLY, CDR2 FYNNEI. In nucleotides, the CDR3 is TGTGCCAGCAGTGGGACAGGTCTACTAAGTGCGCAGTATTTT. The encoded protein is CASSGTGLLSAQYF.

The chain employs TRBV11-2 and TRBJ2-1; 11 bases are shared with TRBD2. The germline V gene has CDR1 SGHAT and CDR2 FQNNGV. The trim removed 5 bases at V and 4 bases at J, leaving 13 bases unmatched. The CDR3 covers 18 residues. CDR3 region: CASSPRELAGGGYNEQFF. DNA of the CDR3: TGTGCCAGCAGCCCCCGGGAGCTAGCGGGGGGAGGATACAATGAGCAGTTCTTC.

The J gene is TRBJ2-3, the V gene TRBV5-4, with 10 nucleotides matching TRBD2. The germline V gene encodes CDR1 SGHNT and CDR2 YYREEE (reference sequence). The CDR3 contains 14 residues. Germline trimming cut 4 bases from V and 7 bases from J; bases unmatched to any gene: 6. The DNA for the CDR3 is TGTGCCAGCAGCAACAGCGGGGGGGGAAATACGCAGTATTTT. This translates into CASSNSGGGNTQYF.

This clonotype turned up a few times. The DNA for the CDR3 is TGTGCCAGCAGCTCAGGGTACGGAGTGTTTTTT. It specifies CASSSGYGVFF. The chain uses TRBV7-2 and TRBJ1-4, with D possibly TRBD1 on 5 matching bases. V shed 4 bases and J shed 15 bases, with 12 bases lying between them. The CDR3 is made up of 11 amino acids. Germline CDR1 is SGHTA and CDR2 is FQGNSA.